This T cell receptor beta chain was recorded in a study of cytomegalovirus exposure and HLA in healthy donors. Study-wide findings and caveats: Three chains linked to CMV were shown in vitro to be specific for CMV antigens. CMV serostatus alone was available as immune exposure information. Later genetic work tied a missense DCLRE1C variant to beta-chain V and J trimming. Earlier analysis yielded a pattern in which most TCR beta V segments were productive about 87% or about 30% of the time.

Regarding this clone: The target antigen is unknown.

V was clipped by 2 bases and J by 4 bases, with 12 bases between them. Germline CDR1 reads SGHNT; CDR2 reads YYREEE (reference sequence). This CDR3 comprises 14 residues. Both 60 Vbeta primers and 13 Jbeta primers went into the PCR. Using immunoSEQ multiplex PCR, the repertoire was profiled, and TCRdb retains in-frame clones only, with some absent. The table lists tens of thousands of clones, just over 70% of them singletons. This chain connects TRBV5-4 to TRBJ1-1; the D gene is possibly TRBD1 (6 bases). Specimen: PBMCs. The clonotype originates from a man between 60 and 75 years old in good health and CMV-seronegative. CDR3 residues: CASSFRGAGTEAFF. For the CDR3, the DNA is TGTGCCAGCAGCTTTCGGGGGGCTGGCACTGAAGCTTTCTTT.